The text below deals with one T cell receptor beta chain. It has no known antigen specificity. The DNA is left out, because the CDR3 cannot be placed on it with certainty; the CDR3 is given as TCRdb lists it. The data were obtained in a study of T cells in Graves' hyperthyroidism and ophthalmopathy (dated by TCRdb to about 2019). About the study as a whole: Peripheral blood samples were taken at initial diagnosis, before any treatment was given. A discovery cohort of about 95 patients, about 44 with Graves' ophthalmopathy and about 60 with stable Graves' hyperthyroidism, was used to find distinguishing TCR V-J signatures. Whether ophthalmopathy could be predicted prospectively was tested in an independent validation cohort made up of roughly 19 hyperthyroidism patients plus 17 patients who later progressed to ophthalmopathy. The 95 to 100 discovery patients were randomly split 7:3 into training and test sets. The study also compared thyroid tissue and blood T-cell repertoires from about six Graves' hyperthyroidism patients. Following sampling, methimazole starting at 30 mg daily was given to hyperthyroidism patients, and high-dose intravenous methylprednisolone was given to ophthalmopathy patients. According to the paper, TCR Vbeta CDR3 sequencing was carried out on approximately 140 peripheral blood samples, which came from some 41 ophthalmopathy, fewer than 80 hyperthyroidism and approximately 17 progressor patients. Here is what the overall study found, with its caveats: In validation, the model predicted progression to ophthalmopathy with 65% to 71% sensitivity and approximately 72% specificity, a median of about six months before onset. A 13 V-J signature model separated ophthalmopathy from stable hyperthyroidism, with about 88% sensitivity and 81% to 83% specificity in cross-validation and 80%/75% in testing. Most expanded thyroid clonotypes (frequency above 0.001) were also detected in blood, suggesting blood repertoires may reflect thyroid immune responses. No statistical method was used to fix the sample size in advance, and group allocation was not hidden from the investigators.

In the germline V gene, CDR1 corresponds to MNHEY and CDR2 to SVGAGI. Counted from cysteine to phenylalanine, this CDR3 has 14 amino acids. The TCR beta CDR3 regions were amplified from the RNA transcripts. A first-round RT-PCR of the TCR CDR3 used the HTBI primer set with the Qiagen OneStep RT-PCR kit. The libraries were constructed in a second round of multiplex PCR and then size-selected and purified. Libraries were sequenced paired-end with 100 bp reads on an Illumina HiSeq2000. Regarding the original processing steps: SOAPnuke was used to process the raw data, throwing out any read that contained adapters or uncalled bases, had a mean Phred below 15, or lacked an exact constant-primer or identifier match. COPE v1.2.5 was used to merge the high-quality paired reads, and each unique nucleotide sequence was defined as a clonotype. MiTCR v1.1 was used to align clonotypes to the IMGT TRBV, TRBD and TRBJ reference segments. The analysis included only V-J combinations with a frequency above 0.0001, which together covered around 99% of the repertoires. The TCS score was defined as F50 (clonal expansion) divided by E x V (chaos), with BLOSUM62-based TCRdist calculated between CDR3 peptides within each V-J. Welch's t-statistics and random forest reduced roughly 500 V-J features to 10 to 15, which were used in a naive Bayes classifier (R e1071). The public sequencing data were trimmed at Q25 with fastp and processed into clonotypes with MiXCR by TCRdb, which kept only in-frame beta chains. Under each unique CDR3 protein, matching rows form one entry showing the most common genes and DNA. TCRdb assigned the V and J calls; the authors' analysis was not used. The sample includes about 610,000 distinct CDR3 sequences, with around 15% observed a single time. Of the sample, more than 3% is held by the ten largest clones.

Moderately to severely active disease, a Clinical Activity Score of at least 3, a NOSPECS grade of at least 4, and a duration under 3 months were present in ophthalmopathy patients. Exclusion was applied to patients with uncontrolled infections, other autoimmune diseases, pregnancy or lactation. Diagnoses relied on clinical symptoms, serum thyroxine and TRAb, thyroid ultrasound and orbital computed tomography. PBMCs were separated from about 10 ml of fresh peripheral blood using Ficoll-Paque density gradient centrifugation. Trizol reagent was used to extract total RNA, and RNA quality was then checked on an Agilent 2100 Bioanalyzer.

The material sequenced was blood. The clonotype originates from a woman between 35 and 50 years old with Graves' ophthalmopathy. The chain uses TRBV6-5 and TRBJ1-6. The CDR3 reads as follows: CASSTSDGVSPLHF.